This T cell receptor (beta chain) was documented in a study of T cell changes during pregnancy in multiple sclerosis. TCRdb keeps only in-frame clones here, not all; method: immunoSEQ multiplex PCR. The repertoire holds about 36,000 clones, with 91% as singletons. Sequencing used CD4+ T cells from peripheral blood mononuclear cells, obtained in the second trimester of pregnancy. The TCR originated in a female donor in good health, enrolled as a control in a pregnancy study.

The CDR3 protein is CASRSEVINEKLFF. The CDR3 nucleotides read TGTGCCAGCAGGTCCGAGGTGATTAATGAAAAACTGTTTTTT. The V and J genes are TRBV28 and TRBJ1-4, with D unclear. Germline loops: CDR1 MDHEN, CDR2 SYDVKM. The ends were cut back, 6 bases at V and 4 bases at J, with 12 bases in the middle. The CDR3 has 14 amino acids.